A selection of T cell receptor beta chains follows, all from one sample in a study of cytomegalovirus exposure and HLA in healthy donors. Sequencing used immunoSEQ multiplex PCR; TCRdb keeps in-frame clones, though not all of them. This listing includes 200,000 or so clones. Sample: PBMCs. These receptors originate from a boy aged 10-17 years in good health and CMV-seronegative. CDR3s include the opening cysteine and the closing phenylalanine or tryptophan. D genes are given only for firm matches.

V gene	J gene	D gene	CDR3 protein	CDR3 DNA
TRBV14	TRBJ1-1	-	CASSQGLTGREDFF	TGTGCCAGCAGCCAAGGCCTAACAGGGAGAGAGGATTTCTTT
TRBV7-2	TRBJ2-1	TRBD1	CASRGTGGSGEQFF	TGTGCCAGTCGCGGGACAGGGGGCTCCGGCGAGCAGTTCTTC
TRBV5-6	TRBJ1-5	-	CASSSTGKAQPQHF	TGTGCCAGCAGCTCCACAGGGAAGGCCCAGCCCCAGCATTTT
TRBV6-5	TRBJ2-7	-	CASSYGTQSYEQYF	TGTGCCAGCAGTTATGGTACACAGTCCTACGAGCAGTACTTC
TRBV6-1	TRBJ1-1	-	CASSVQGYTGEAFF	TGTGCCAGCAGTGTTCAGGGGTATACGGGTGAAGCTTTCTTT
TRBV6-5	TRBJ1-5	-	CASSPSPRNQPQHF	TGTGCCAGCAGTCCAAGCCCACGGAATCAGCCCCAGCATTTT
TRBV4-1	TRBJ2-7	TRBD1	CASSERDRAYEQYF	TGCGCCAGCAGCGAAAGGGACAGGGCCTACGAGCAGTACTTC
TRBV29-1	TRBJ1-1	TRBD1	CSVGQGAGNTEAFF	TGCAGCGTTGGCCAGGGGGCGGGGAACACTGAAGCTTTCTTT
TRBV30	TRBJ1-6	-	CAWRGAGTYNSPLHF	TGTGCCTGGCGCGGGGCAGGCACCTATAATTCACCCCTCCACTTT
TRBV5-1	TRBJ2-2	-	CASRGQNTGELFF	TGCGCCAGCAGGGGACAGAACACCGGGGAGCTGTTTTTT
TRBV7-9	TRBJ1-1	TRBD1	CASSGNRGEAEAFF	TGTGCCAGCAGCGGGAACAGGGGAGAGGCTGAAGCTTTCTTT
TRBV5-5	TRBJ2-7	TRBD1	CASSSGQWASYEQYF	TGTGCCAGCAGCTCGGGACAGTGGGCTTCCTACGAGCAGTACTTC
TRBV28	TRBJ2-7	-	CASSSATGYEQYF	TGTGCCAGCAGTTCCGCGACGGGCTACGAGCAGTACTTC
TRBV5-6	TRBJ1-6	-	CASSLQGLNSPLHF	TGTGCCAGCAGCTTGCAGGGGTTAAATTCACCCCTCCACTTT
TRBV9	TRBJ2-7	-	CASSVGRSSYEQYF	TGTGCCAGCAGCGTTGGAAGGAGCTCCTACGAGCAGTACTTC
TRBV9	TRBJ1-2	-	CASRREGQGYTF	TGTGCCAGCAGGAGGGAGGGTCAGGGCTACACCTTC
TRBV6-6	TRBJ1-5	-	CASSYDGGNNQPQHF	TGTGCCAGCAGTTACGACGGGGGAAACAATCAGCCCCAGCATTTT
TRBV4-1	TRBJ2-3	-	CASSQAEQSPDTQYF	TGCGCCAGCAGCCAAGCCGAACAGAGCCCGGATACGCAGTATTTT
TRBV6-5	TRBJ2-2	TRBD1	CASSRQGKTGELFF	TGTGCCAGCAGCCGACAGGGGAAGACCGGGGAGCTGTTTTTT
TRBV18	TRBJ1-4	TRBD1	CASSPRDSGATNEKLFF	TGTGCCAGCTCACCAAGGGACAGTGGTGCAACTAATGAAAAACTGTTTTTT
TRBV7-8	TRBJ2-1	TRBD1	CASSLDGDSYNEQFF	TGTGCCAGCAGCTTAGATGGGGACAGCTACAATGAGCAGTTCTTC
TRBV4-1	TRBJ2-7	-	CASSHRVGGPTYEQYF	TGCGCCAGCAGCCACAGAGTCGGGGGACCCACCTACGAGCAGTACTTC
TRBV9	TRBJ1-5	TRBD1	CASSVTGQVLQPQHF	TGTGCCAGCAGCGTTACAGGACAGGTCCTTCAGCCCCAGCATTTT
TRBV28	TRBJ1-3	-	CASSFRLSGNTIYF	TGTGCCAGCAGTTTTAGACTCTCTGGAAACACCATATATTTT
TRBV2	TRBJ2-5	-	CASSDPANSLLAGGYETQYF	TGTGCCAGCAGTGATCCCGCAAATTCCCTACTAGCCGGGGGTTACGAGACCCAGTACTTC
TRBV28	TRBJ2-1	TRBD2	CASSSLGGNYNEQFF	TGTGCCAGCTCGTCCCTCGGGGGGAACTACAATGAGCAGTTCTTC
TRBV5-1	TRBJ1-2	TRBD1	CASSFRTGYDGYTF	TGCGCCAGCAGCTTCCGGACAGGGTACGATGGCTACACCTTC
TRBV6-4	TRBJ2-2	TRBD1	CASRGQGDTGELFF	TGTGCCAGCAGAGGACAGGGGGACACCGGGGAGCTGTTTTTT
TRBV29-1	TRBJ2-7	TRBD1	CSASRDSYEQYF	TGCAGCGCGAGCCGGGACAGTTACGAGCAGTACTTC
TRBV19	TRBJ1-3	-	CASSIRGEGNTIYF	TGTGCCAGTAGTATCCGGGGGGAAGGGAACACCATATATTTT
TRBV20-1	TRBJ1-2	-	CSASQPGGYTF	TGCAGTGCTAGTCAGCCGGGTGGCTACACCTTC
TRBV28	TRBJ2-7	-	CASSLFGGTYEQYF	TGTGCCAGCAGTTTATTCGGGGGTACCTACGAGCAGTACTTC
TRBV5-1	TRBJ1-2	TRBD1	CASSQTAGGPGGYTF	TGCGCCAGCAGCCAAACGGCAGGGGGCCCGGGGGGCTACACCTTC
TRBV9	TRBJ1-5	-	CASSVEGDQPQHF	TGTGCCAGCAGCGTAGAAGGGGATCAGCCCCAGCATTTT